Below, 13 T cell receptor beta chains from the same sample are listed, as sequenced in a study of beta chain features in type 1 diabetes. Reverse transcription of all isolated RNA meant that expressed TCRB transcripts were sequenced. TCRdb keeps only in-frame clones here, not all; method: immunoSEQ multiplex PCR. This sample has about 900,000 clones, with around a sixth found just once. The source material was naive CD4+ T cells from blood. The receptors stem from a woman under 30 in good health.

CDR3 protein: CATRTARGPQHF. Here the CDR3 DNA reads TGTGCCACGAGGACAGCTCGTGGGCCCCAGCATTTT. This chain uses TRBV6-1 with TRBJ1-5, with TRBD1 as a possible D gene (6 bases). Germline CDR1 MNHNS, CDR2 SASEGT. The CDR3 consists of 12 residues. V lost 10 bases and J lost 9, with 16 bases in between.

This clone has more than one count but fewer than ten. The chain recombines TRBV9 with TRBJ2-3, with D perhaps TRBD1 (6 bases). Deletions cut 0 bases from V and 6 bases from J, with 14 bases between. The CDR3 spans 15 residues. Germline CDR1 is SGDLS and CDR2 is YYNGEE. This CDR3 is CASSVAWGRGDTQYF. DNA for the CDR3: TGTGCCAGCAGCGTAGCTTGGGGGCGCGGGGATACGCAGTATTTT.

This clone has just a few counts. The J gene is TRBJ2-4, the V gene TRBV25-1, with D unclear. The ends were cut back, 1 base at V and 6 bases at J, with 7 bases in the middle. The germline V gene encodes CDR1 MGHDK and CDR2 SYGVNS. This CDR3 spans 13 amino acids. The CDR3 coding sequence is TGTGCCAGCAGTGAATCCCCATTAAACATTCAGTACTTC. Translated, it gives CASSESPLNIQYF.

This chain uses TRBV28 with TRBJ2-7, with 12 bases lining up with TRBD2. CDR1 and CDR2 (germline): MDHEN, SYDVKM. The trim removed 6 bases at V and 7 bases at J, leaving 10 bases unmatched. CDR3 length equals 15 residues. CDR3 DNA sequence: TGTGCCAGCAGGCCTCTAGCGGGAGGGCCGCGGGAGCAGTACTTC. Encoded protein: CASRPLAGGPREQYF.

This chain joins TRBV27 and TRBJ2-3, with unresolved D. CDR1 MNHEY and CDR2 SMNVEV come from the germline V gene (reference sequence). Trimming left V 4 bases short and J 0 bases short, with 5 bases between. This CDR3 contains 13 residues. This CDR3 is CASSSTSTDTQYF. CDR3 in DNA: TGTGCCAGCAGTTCCACTAGCACAGATACGCAGTATTTT.

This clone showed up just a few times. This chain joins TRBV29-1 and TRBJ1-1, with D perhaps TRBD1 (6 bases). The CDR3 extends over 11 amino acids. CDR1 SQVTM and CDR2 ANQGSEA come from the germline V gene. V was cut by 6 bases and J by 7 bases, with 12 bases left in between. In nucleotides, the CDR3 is TGCAGCGTCCAGGGGCGGGGTGAAGCTTTCTTT. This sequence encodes CSVQGRGEAFF.

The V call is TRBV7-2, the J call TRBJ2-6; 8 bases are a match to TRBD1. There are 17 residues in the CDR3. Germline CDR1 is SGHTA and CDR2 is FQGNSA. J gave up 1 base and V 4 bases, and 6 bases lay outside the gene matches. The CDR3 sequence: CASSYTGGLSGANVLTF. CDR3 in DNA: TGTGCCAGCAGCTACACAGGGGGTCTTTCTGGGGCCAACGTCCTGACTTTC.

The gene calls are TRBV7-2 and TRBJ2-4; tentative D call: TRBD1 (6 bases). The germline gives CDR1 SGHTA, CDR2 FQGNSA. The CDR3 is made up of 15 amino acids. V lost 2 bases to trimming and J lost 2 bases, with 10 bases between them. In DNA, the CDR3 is TGTGCCAGCAGCTTATCAGGGGTAACCAAAAACATTCAGTACTTC. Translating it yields CASSLSGVTKNIQYF.

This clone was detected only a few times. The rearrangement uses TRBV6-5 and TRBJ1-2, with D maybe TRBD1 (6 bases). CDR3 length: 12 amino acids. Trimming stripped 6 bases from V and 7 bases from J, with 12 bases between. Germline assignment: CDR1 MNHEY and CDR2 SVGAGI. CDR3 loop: CASSGGQGGYTF. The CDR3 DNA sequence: TGTGCCAGCAGCGGGGGGCAGGGTGGCTACACCTTC.

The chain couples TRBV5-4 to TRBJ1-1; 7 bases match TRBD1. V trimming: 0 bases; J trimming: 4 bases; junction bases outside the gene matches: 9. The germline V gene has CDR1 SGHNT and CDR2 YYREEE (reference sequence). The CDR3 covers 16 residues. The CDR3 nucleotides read TGTGCCAGCAGCTTGGCCCTGACAGGGAGGAGCACTGAAGCTTTCTTT. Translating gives CASSLALTGRSTEAFF. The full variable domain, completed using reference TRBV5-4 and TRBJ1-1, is ETGVTQSPTHLIKTRGQQVTLRCSSQSGHNTVSWYQQALGQGPQFIFQYYREEENGRGNFPPRFSGLQFPNYSSELNVNALELDDSALYLCASSLALTGRSTEAFFGQGTRLTVV.

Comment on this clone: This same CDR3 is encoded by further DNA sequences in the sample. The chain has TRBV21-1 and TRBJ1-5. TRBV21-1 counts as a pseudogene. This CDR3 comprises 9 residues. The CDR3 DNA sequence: TGTGCCAGCAGTCAGCCCCAGCATTTT. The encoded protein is CASSQPQHF.

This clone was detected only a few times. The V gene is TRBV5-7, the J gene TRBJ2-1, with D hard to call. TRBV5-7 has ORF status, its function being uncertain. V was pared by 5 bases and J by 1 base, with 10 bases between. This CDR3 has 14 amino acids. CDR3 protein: CASRKAWSYNEQFF. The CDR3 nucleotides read TGTGCCAGCAGGAAGGCGTGGTCCTACAATGAGCAGTTCTTC.

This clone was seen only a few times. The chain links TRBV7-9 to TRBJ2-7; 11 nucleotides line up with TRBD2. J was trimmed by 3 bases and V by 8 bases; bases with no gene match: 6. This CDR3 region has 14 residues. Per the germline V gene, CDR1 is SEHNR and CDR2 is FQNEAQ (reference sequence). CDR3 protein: CASELAGEGYEQYF. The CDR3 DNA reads TGTGCCAGCGAACTAGCGGGAGAGGGCTACGAGCAGTACTTC.